The present TCR beta chain was sequenced within a study of T cell responses to AZD1222 COVID-19 vaccine (dated by TCRdb to about 2021). General notes on the study: Because spike-specific TCR depth and breadth did not differ between the two schedules, AZD1222 recipients who got a second dose at roughly 4 weeks were pooled with those who got a second dose at roughly 12 weeks. TCR sequencing was performed for over 230 trial participants, of whom 200 to 220 were given two doses of AZD1222 and around 25 were given two doses of MenACWY control vaccine. Trial participants were enrolled by age into subgroups of 18-55, 56-69 and 70-plus years, and roughly 160, 29 and 62 TCR-sequenced participants, respectively, were included in these subgroups. The study at large found these results: After two AZD1222 doses, spike-specific TCR breadth and depth were significantly higher than at day 0 and than in MenACWY recipients. Because no day 14 peak-response samples were available, repertoires were characterized only after the peak T cell response. The whole spike protein was spanned by vaccine-associated CD4 TCRs, and dominant responses were seen in regions 160-218 and 743-854. In the small 56-69-year group, the increase in depth fell short of significance, most likely because of low power. Most participants were white British and females outnumbered males, and the authors suggested that clonal diversity may have been underestimated. Reportedly, almost half of the unique spike-specific TCRs recognized epitopes lying outside the regions that are mutated in the B.1.351 and B.1.1.7 variants. Conclusions about previously exposed vaccinees were limited because only six AZD1222 recipients were SARS-CoV-2 seropositive at baseline.

The time point label for this specimen denotes: baseline before first vaccination. Vaccinee samples were obtained from the UK trials COV001 and COV002, which included a single-blind randomized controlled phase 2/3 trial of AZD1222 (ChAdOx1 nCoV-19) in healthy adults. For TCRbeta chain sequencing, PBMC samples from trial participants were taken at day 0 and at day 28 after the second dose. V is clipped by 2 bases and J by 1 base, and the sequence between their germline boundaries is 9 bases long. In the germline V gene (reference sequence), CDR1 corresponds to LGHDT and CDR2 to YNNKEL. The CDR3 spans 15 residues, from the cysteine through the phenylalanine. The sequence is cut down to CDR3 DNA, 45 bases in frame from base 1. The CDR3 regions of human TCRbeta chains were analyzed by immunosequencing. In the original analysis: TCRs in the repertoires were matched against a reference library of SARS-CoV-2-specific TCRs that had been generated with the MIRA antigen-specificity platform. Breadth was defined as the fraction of unique TCRs that were SARS-CoV-2-associated. Depth was defined as the fraction of total T cells that were SARS-CoV-2-associated. Using the MIRA data, each spike-specific TCR was mapped to the spike region that the TCR reacts to and placed in a CD4 or CD8 class. Log10-transformed breadth and depth values were compared by one-way ANOVA with Sidak's multiple comparisons tests. The source is immuneACCESS, and TCRdb retained only in-frame sequences with V and J called. Part of the clones is not carried over; for the studies checked, unresolved V genes explain less than half of this, and the remainder is unexplained. The V and J calls and clone size are taken from that table; D and trimming were inferred from the DNA. The sample records tens of thousands of clones, 70% to 90% of which are singletons. The top ten constitute 20% to 25% of the sample.

Comments on this clone: The antigen it recognizes is unknown. Per-base qualities were not stored, and no clone one base away is much larger.

The sequence is built from TRBV3-1 (or the pseudogene TRBV3-2) and TRBJ1-5; there is no confident call for the D gene. The sequences come from peripheral blood, collected on day 0 of AZD1222 vaccination. The receptor was derived from an adult in good health. CDR3 reads: CASSQSSGSNQPQHF. The DNA is TGTGCCAGCAGCCAATCCAGTGGCAGCAATCAGCCCCAGCATTTT.